The sequence of this T cell receptor beta chain was determined in a study of blood T cell repertoires in COVID-19. Turning to the study itself: COVID-19 samples collected from the United States, Italy and Spain covered acute and convalescent phases.

CDR3 size: 16 residues. Germline V gene lookup returns CDR1 MNHEY and CDR2 SVGAGI. Trimming took 0 bases from V and 7 from J; bases not matched to a gene: 7. Only one count was recorded for this clone. How the authors handled the data: Reference gene primers were amplified, and this amplification served to estimate nucleated cell counts. Here immunoSEQ multiplex PCR was the method, and the copy in TCRdb shows in-frame clones only, minus some. The DNA gave D and trimming, while V, J and clone size come from that table. This sample yields roughly 140,000 clones, of which approximately 86% are seen a single time; about 3% belongs to the top ten.

The chain joins TRBV6-5 to TRBJ1-4; TRBD1 matches 8 bases. Sequenced: peripheral blood. The receptor was derived from a woman aged 35 to 49 with active or convalescent COVID-19. This chain's CDR3 is CASSYSRQGAGEKLFF. The CDR3 DNA is TGTGCCAGCAGTTACTCGAGGCAGGGGGCTGGTGAAAAACTGTTTTTT.